The sequence of this TCR beta chain was determined in a study of blood T cell repertoires in COVID-19. V was cut by 2 bases and J by 2 bases, with 14 bases left in between. CDR3 length: 16 residues. CDR1 and CDR2 from the germline V gene are MNHEY and SMNVEV (reference sequence). In Seattle, patients joined the study during active infection and were tracked longitudinally. Here immunoSEQ multiplex PCR was the method, and the copy in TCRdb shows in-frame clones only, minus some. This table has 250,000 or so clones, more than 70% appearing once. The genes are TRBV27 and TRBJ2-3; D may be TRBD2 (5 bases). The sample was peripheral blood. The sequence was collected from a woman in her thirties with COVID-19, enrolled during active disease. The DNA for the CDR3 is TGTGCCAGCAGTTTAATTGCGGGCGCCCACACAGATACGCAGTATTTT. It specifies CASSLIAGAHTDTQYF.